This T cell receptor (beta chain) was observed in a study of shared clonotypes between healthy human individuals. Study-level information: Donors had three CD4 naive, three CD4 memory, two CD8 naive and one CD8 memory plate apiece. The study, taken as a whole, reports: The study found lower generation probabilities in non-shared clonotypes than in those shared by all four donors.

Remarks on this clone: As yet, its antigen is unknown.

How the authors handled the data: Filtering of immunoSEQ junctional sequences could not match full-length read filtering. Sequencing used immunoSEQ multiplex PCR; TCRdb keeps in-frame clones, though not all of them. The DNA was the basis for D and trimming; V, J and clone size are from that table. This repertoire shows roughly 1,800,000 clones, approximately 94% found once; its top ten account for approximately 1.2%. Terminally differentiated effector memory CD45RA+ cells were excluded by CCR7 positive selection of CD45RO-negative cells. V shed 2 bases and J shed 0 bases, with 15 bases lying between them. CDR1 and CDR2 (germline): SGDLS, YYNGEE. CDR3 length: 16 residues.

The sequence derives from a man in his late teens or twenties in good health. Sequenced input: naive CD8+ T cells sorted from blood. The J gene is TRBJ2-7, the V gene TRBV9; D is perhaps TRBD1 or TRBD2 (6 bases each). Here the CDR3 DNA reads TGTGCCAGCAGCGTGGGGCCGGGGGCCCCCTCCTACGAGCAGTACTTC. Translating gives CASSVGPGAPSYEQYF.